The 3 T cell receptor beta chains below were found in one sample sequenced in a study of blood T cells in healthy people across ages. A sample-barcoded 5' primer and a J-beta primer mix were used in a second PCR of roughly 7 to 11 cycles. Using its own MiXCR run on the 5' RACE reads, TCRdb lists one record per CDR3 protein. Among about 830,000 distinct CDR3 sequences listed, 55% to 65% were seen once. Sequencing used blood. These receptors were obtained from a man aged 25 to 40 in good health.

The V gene is TRBV28, the J gene TRBJ2-1; tentative D call: TRBD2 (5 bases). The germline V and J ends were trimmed by 7 bases and 0 bases, with 16 bases remaining between them. The germline V gene has CDR1 MDHEN and CDR2 SYDVKM. The length of the CDR3 is 16 residues. As DNA, the CDR3 is TGTGCCAGCACCAACCCGGAGGCCCGCTCCTACAATGAGCAGTTCTTC. It translates to CASTNPEARSYNEQFF.

This clonotype has only a few counts. The chain carries TRBV27 and TRBJ1-2; no clear D gene. Trimming left V 4 bases short and J 0 bases short, with 6 bases between. Germline V gene lookup returns CDR1 MNHEY and CDR2 SMNVEV (reference sequence). CDR3 size: 13 residues. The CDR3 sequence is CASSSGPNYGYTF. CDR3 nucleotides: TGTGCCAGCAGTTCGGGTCCTAACTATGGCTACACCTTC.

CDR3 nucleotide sequence: TGTGCCAGCAGAAGGACAGCGTACGAGCAGTACTTC. Translating it yields CASRRTAYEQYF. The chain carries TRBV6-5 and TRBJ2-4; possibly TRBD1 for D (6 bases). TRBJ2-7 matches the DNA end more closely, so the J call is doubtful. Germline lookup yields CDR1 MNHEY and CDR2 SVGAGI. There are 12 residues in the CDR3.